This T cell receptor (beta chain) was profiled in a study of T cell responses to AZD1222 COVID-19 vaccine (dated by TCRdb to the early 2020s). With regard to the full study: TCR sequencing was performed for approximately 240 trial participants, of whom around 200 were given two doses of AZD1222 and approximately 25 were given two doses of MenACWY control vaccine. Enrollment into the trials was organized by age into subgroups of 18-55, 56-69 and 70-plus years, and those subgroups contained about 160, 30 and 59 TCR-sequenced participants, respectively.

The time point label on this specimen signifies: about 28 days (+/-7) after the second vaccine dose. In light of the paper, this sample's treatment or condition label describes: meningococcal conjugate vaccine given as trial control. Samples from vaccinated people were obtained from the UK trials COV001 and COV002, which included a single-blind randomized controlled phase 2/3 trial of AZD1222 (ChAdOx1 nCoV-19) in healthy adults. For TCRbeta chain sequencing, PBMC samples were collected from trial participants at day 0 and at day 28 after the second dose. Worth noting for this clone: Its antigen is not yet known. Base qualities are not recorded, but no much larger clone differs from it by a single base.

From the germline V gene (reference sequence), CDR1 is SGHAT and CDR2 is FQDESV. V gives up 1 base and J gives up 6 bases, and the segment between their germline ends measures 10 bases. Reading from cysteine to phenylalanine, the CDR3 counts 14 amino acids. Just CDR3 DNA is preserved here, 42 bases in frame from base 1. General study outcomes and caveats: Conclusions about previously exposed vaccinees are limited because only six or seven AZD1222 recipients were SARS-CoV-2 seropositive at baseline. A significant rise in spike-specific TCR breadth and depth was observed after two AZD1222 doses relative to day 0 and relative to MenACWY recipients. Participants were mostly white British, with more females than males. The authors suggested clonal diversity may have been underestimated. The 56-69-year group was small, and its depth increase did not reach significance, likely because of low power. Because no day 14 peak-response samples were available, the repertoires could be characterized only after the peak T cell response. Nearly half of unique spike-specific TCRs reportedly recognized epitopes outside regions mutated in the B.1.351 and B.1.1.7 variants. The vaccine-associated CD4 TCRs covered the entire spike protein, and the dominant responses fell in regions 160-218 and 743-854.

The CDR3 regions of human TCRbeta chains were analyzed by immunosequencing. The paper's data handling went like this. TCRs in the repertoires were matched against a reference library of SARS-CoV-2-specific TCRs that had been generated with the MIRA antigen-specificity platform. Breadth was defined as the fraction of unique TCRs that were SARS-CoV-2-associated, and depth was defined as the fraction of total T cells that were SARS-CoV-2-associated. Using the MIRA data, each spike-specific TCR was mapped to the spike region that the TCR reacts to and placed in a CD4 or CD8 class. Log10-transformed breadth and depth values were compared by one-way ANOVA with Sidak's multiple comparisons tests. Sourced from immuneACCESS, this table was stored by TCRdb with only in-frame sequences that have V and J called. A share of the clones is absent; for the studies checked, an unresolved V gene accounts for under half, and the remainder has no known explanation. V, J and clone size are taken as reported in that table, and D and trimming were inferred from the DNA itself. This sample is represented by about 75,000 clones; approximately 88% of them were singletons. The biggest ten clones account for over 8% of the sample.

Here the chain combines TRBV11-1 and TRBJ2-1, with a tentative D call of TRBD1 or TRBD2, each matching 5 bases. The material sequenced was peripheral blood, taken 28 days after the second dose of the MenACWY control vaccine. This receptor was identified in an adult who received the MenACWY meningococcal vaccine as a control. The nucleotides read TGTGCCAGCAGCTTAGACCAGGGACCCAATGAGCAGTTCTTC. Its product reads: CASSLDQGPNEQFF.